Listed below are T cell receptor beta chains from one sample, sequenced in a study of cytomegalovirus exposure and HLA in healthy donors. TCRdb keeps only in-frame clones here, not all; method: immunoSEQ multiplex PCR. The sample has 130,000 to 150,000 clones, about 78% seen once. Sample: PBMCs. The receptor set was obtained from a young man in good health and CMV-seronegative. CDR3s include the opening cysteine and the closing phenylalanine or tryptophan. The D gene is left open where the match is weak. Clone size is shown for a subset of rows, as once, few, many or a class of expanded clone.

J gene,clone size,V gene,D gene,CDR3 protein,CDR3 DNA
TRBJ2-2,once,TRBV13,.,CASSFPGAGELFF,TGTGCCAGCAGCTTCCCGGGTGCCGGGGAGCTGTTTTTT
TRBJ2-5,.,TRBV10-1,TRBD2,CASSESASGLEYQETQYF,TGCGCCAGCAGTGAGTCGGCTAGCGGCCTAGAGTACCAAGAGACCCAGTACTTC
TRBJ2-1,.,TRBV7-6,.,CASSLRRENSYNEQFF,TGTGCCAGCAGCCTACGACGGGAAAACTCCTACAATGAGCAGTTCTTC
TRBJ2-7,.,TRBV18,TRBD1,CASSPRTGGYEQYF,TGTGCCAGCTCACCTCGGACAGGGGGCTACGAGCAGTACTTC
TRBJ2-3,.,TRBV29-1,.,CSEDRNTDTQYF,TGCAGCGAGGACAGAAACACAGATACGCAGTATTTT
TRBJ2-5,.,TRBV2,TRBD1,CASSQGAGGAAETQYF,TGTGCCAGCAGTCAGGGGGCAGGGGGCGCGGCGGAGACCCAGTACTTC
TRBJ1-1,few,TRBV2,TRBD1,CASRYRGEAFF,TGTGCCAGCAGATACAGGGGTGAAGCTTTCTTT
TRBJ1-2,.,TRBV5-1,.,CASSPEDNGYTF,TGCGCCAGCAGCCCGGAAGACAATGGCTACACCTTC
TRBJ2-1,.,TRBV27,.,CASSTDRAYNEQFF,TGTGCCAGCAGTACAGACAGAGCCTACAATGAGCAGTTCTTC
TRBJ1-4,.,TRBV19,.,CASSSRDLGEKLFF,TGTGCCAGTAGTAGCCGGGATCTGGGTGAAAAACTGTTTTTT
TRBJ1-1,.,TRBV19,TRBD1,CASSIAPGQGANPEAFF,TGTGCCAGTAGTATAGCTCCGGGACAGGGGGCTAATCCTGAAGCTTTCTTT
TRBJ1-1,.,TRBV5-1,.,CASSLYQSTEAFF,TGCGCCAGCAGTCTTTACCAGTCCACTGAAGCTTTCTTT
TRBJ1-2,.,TRBV10-3,TRBD1,CASRRQGDYGYTF,TGTGCCAGTAGAAGACAGGGAGACTATGGCTACACCTTC
TRBJ2-3,once,TRBV9,TRBD2,CASSLYQGTSGTDTQYF,TGTGCCAGCAGCCTCTACCAAGGGACTAGCGGCACAGATACGCAGTATTTT
TRBJ2-2,.,TRBV6-4,TRBD2,CASEPGLGVGELFF,TGTGCCAGCGAACCGGGACTAGGGGTCGGGGAGCTGTTTTTT
TRBJ2-2,once,TRBV6-5,TRBD1,CASSSWTGGSGELFF,TGTGCCAGCAGTTCGTGGACAGGGGGTTCCGGGGAGCTGTTTTTT
TRBJ1-3,.,TRBV30,.,CAWSPGTPGNTIYF,TGTGCCTGGAGCCCCGGGACACCAGGAAACACCATATATTTT
TRBJ2-5,.,TRBV28,TRBD2,CASSQLAGRQYDF,TGTGCCAGCAGTCAGCTAGCGGGGCGGCAATATGACTTC
TRBJ1-5,.,TRBV27,.,CASSQLGGAQPQHF,TGTGCCAGCAGTCAATTGGGGGGGGCCCAGCCCCAGCATTTT
TRBJ2-7,.,TRBV4-1,.,CASSQQEAYEQYF,TGCGCCAGCAGCCAGCAGGAAGCATACGAGCAGTACTTC
TRBJ2-7,.,TRBV5-5,TRBD2,CASRSGLAMADIYEQYF,TGTGCCAGCAGGTCCGGACTAGCGATGGCGGATATTTACGAGCAGTACTTC
TRBJ2-2,.,TRBV4-2,TRBD1,CASSQEGTGGAPAGELFF,TGTGCCAGCAGCCAAGAGGGGACAGGGGGCGCCCCCGCCGGGGAGCTGTTTTTT
TRBJ2-5,.,TRBV2,TRBD2,CASSEARTSGSETQYF,TGTGCCAGCAGTGAAGCTAGGACTAGCGGGAGTGAGACCCAGTACTTC
TRBJ1-6,few,TRBV9,TRBD1,CASSVTGNSPLHF,TGTGCCAGCAGCGTGACAGGGAATTCACCCCTCCACTTT
TRBJ1-2,.,TRBV6-1,.,CASSEALGGWYGYTF,TGTGCCAGCAGTGAAGCGCTCGGGGGGTGGTATGGCTACACCTTC
TRBJ1-1,.,TRBV6-6,TRBD1,CASSYSGGTEAFF,TGTGCCAGCAGTTATTCAGGGGGCACTGAAGCTTTCTTT
TRBJ2-3,.,TRBV29-1,.,CSVTRNRGTDTQYF,TGCAGCGTCACCCGGAACAGGGGCACAGATACGCAGTATTTT
TRBJ2-1,.,TRBV19,TRBD1,CASSIGDRNNEQFF,TGTGCCAGTAGTATAGGGGACAGGAACAATGAGCAGTTCTTC
TRBJ2-3,.,TRBV18,TRBD1,CASSPRQGGGSTDTQYF,TGTGCCAGCTCACCACGACAGGGTGGCGGTAGCACAGATACGCAGTATTTT
TRBJ2-3,.,TRBV18,TRBD1,CASSLRQGTDTQYF,TGTGCCAGCTCACTCCGACAGGGAACAGATACGCAGTATTTT
TRBJ2-2,.,TRBV7-8,.,CASSLVDSSGELFF,TGTGCCAGCAGCTTAGTGGACTCCTCCGGGGAGCTGTTTTTT
TRBJ1-3,few,TRBV27,.,CASSYSHLSGNTIYF,TGTGCCAGCAGTTACAGCCACCTCTCTGGAAACACCATATATTTT
TRBJ1-4,many,TRBV7-3,.,CASSLRPRGDGEKLFF,TGTGCCAGCAGCTTACGCCCACGGGGTGATGGTGAAAAACTGTTTTTT
TRBJ1-1,.,TRBV11-3,.,CASSPHLYEPNTEAFF,TGTGCCAGCAGCCCCCACCTCTACGAGCCGAACACTGAAGCTTTCTTT
TRBJ1-1,once,TRBV21-1,.,CASSNRQGLDTEAFF,TGTGCCAGCAGCAATAGACAGGGGTTGGACACTGAAGCTTTCTTT
TRBJ2-7,.,TRBV5-4,.,CASSLGANTYEQYF,TGTGCCAGCAGCTTGGGGGCTAATACCTACGAGCAGTACTTC